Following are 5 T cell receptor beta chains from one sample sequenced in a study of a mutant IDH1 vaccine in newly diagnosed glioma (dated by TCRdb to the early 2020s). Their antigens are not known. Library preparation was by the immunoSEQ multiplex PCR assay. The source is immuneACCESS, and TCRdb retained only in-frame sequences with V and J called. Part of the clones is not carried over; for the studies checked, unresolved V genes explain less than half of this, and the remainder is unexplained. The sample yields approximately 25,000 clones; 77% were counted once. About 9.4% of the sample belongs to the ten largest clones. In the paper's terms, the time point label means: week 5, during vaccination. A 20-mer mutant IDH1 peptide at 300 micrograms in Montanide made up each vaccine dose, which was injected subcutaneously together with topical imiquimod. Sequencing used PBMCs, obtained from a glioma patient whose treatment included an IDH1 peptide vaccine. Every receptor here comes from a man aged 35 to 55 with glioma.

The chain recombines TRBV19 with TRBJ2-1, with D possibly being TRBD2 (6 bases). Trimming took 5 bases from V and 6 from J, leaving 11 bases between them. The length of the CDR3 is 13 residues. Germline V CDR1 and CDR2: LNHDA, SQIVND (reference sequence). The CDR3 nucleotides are TGTGCCAGTAGTCCGGGACTCCTCAATGAGCAGTTCTTC. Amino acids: CASSPGLLNEQFF.

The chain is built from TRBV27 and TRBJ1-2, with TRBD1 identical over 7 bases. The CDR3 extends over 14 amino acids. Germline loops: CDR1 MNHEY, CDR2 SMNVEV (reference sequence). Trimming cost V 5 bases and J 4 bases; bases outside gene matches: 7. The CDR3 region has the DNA TGTGCCAGCAGTCCAGGGGGACAGACCTATGGCTACACCTTC. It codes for CASSPGGQTYGYTF.

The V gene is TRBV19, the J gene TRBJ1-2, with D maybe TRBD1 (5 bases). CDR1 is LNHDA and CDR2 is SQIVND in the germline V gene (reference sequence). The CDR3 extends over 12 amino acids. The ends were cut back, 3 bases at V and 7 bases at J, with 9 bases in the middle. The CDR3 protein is CASSIWGSGYTF. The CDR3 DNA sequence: TGTGCCAGTAGTATCTGGGGGAGTGGCTACACCTTC. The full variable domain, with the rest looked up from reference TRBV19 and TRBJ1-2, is DGGITQSPKYLFRKEGQNVTLSCEQNLNHDAMYWYRQDPGQGLRLIYYSQIVNDFQKGDIAEGYSVSREKKESFPLTVTSAQKNPTAFYLCASSIWGSGYTFGSGTRLTVV.

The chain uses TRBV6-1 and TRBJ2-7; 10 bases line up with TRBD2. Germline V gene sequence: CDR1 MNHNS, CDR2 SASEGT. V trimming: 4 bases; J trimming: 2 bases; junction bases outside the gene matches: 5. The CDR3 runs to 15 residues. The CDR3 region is CASSARTSGAYEQYV. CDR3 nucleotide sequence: TGTGCCAGCAGTGCTAGGACTAGCGGCGCCTACGAGCAGTACGTC.

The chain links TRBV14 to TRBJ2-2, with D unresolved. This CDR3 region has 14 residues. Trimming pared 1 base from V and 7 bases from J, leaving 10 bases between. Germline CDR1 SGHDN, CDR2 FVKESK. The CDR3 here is CASSQVSVVGELFF. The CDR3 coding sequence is TGTGCCAGCAGCCAAGTTTCCGTCGTCGGGGAGCTGTTTTTT.